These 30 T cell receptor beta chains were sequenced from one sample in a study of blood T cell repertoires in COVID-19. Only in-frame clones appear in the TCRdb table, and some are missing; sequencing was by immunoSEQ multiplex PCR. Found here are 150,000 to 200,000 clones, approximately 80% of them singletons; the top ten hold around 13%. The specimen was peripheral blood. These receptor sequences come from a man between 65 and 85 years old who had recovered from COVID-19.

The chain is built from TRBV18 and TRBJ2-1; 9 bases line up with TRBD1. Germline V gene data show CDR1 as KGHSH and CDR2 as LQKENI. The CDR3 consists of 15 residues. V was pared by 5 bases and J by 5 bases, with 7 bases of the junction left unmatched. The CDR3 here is CASSAGQGTHNEQFF. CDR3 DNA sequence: TGTGCCAGCTCAGCTGGACAGGGGACCCACAATGAGCAGTTCTTC.

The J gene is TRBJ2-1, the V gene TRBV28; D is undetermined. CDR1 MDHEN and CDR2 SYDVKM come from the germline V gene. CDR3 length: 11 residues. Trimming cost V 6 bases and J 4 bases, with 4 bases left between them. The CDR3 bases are TGTGCCAGCAGACGGTACAATGAGCAGTTCTTC. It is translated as CASRRYNEQFF.

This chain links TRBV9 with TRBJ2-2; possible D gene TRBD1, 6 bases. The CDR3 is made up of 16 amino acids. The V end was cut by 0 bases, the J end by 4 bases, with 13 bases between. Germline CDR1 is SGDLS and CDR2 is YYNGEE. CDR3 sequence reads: CASSVGRAGVTGELFF. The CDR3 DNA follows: TGTGCCAGCAGCGTAGGTAGGGCAGGGGTCACCGGGGAGCTGTTTTTT.

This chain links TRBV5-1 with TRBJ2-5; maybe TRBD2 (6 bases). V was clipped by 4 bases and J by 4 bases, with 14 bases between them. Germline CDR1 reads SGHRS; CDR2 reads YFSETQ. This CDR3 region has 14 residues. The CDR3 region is CASSPAGLGETQYF. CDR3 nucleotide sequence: TGCGCCAGCAGCCCCGCGGGATTGGGAGAGACCCAGTACTTC.

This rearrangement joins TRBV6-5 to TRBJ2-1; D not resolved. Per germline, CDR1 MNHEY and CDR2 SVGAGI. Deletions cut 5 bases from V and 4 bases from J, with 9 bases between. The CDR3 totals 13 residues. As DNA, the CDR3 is TGTGCCAGCAGTCTCCGACATTACAATGAGCAGTTCTTC. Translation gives CASSLRHYNEQFF.

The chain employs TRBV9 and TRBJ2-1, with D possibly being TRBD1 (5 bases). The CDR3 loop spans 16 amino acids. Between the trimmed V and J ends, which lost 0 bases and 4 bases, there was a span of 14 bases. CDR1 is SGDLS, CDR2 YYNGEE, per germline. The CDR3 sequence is CASSVGAGREYNEQFF. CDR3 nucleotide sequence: TGTGCCAGCAGCGTAGGAGCAGGGCGTGAGTACAATGAGCAGTTCTTC.

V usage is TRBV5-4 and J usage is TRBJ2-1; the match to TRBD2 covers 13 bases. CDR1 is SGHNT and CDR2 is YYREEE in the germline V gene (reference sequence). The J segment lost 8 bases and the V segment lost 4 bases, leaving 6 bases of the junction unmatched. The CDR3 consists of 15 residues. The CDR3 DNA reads TGTGCCAGCAGCGCCGGACTAGCGGGAGTCGATGAGCAGTTCTTC. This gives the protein CASSAGLAGVDEQFF. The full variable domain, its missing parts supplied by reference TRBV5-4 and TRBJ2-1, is ETGVTQSPTHLIKTRGQQVTLRCSSQSGHNTVSWYQQALGQGPQFIFQYYREEENGRGNFPPRFSGLQFPNYSSELNVNALELDDSALYLCASSAGLAGVDEQFFGPGTRLTVL.

CDR3 coding DNA: TGTGCCAGCAGCCGTCCTAGCGGGAGCACAAACGAGCAGTACTTC. Amino acids: CASSRPSGSTNEQYF. The rearrangement links TRBV5-4 to TRBJ2-7; 10 bases align to TRBD2. This CDR3 spans 15 amino acids. With 4 bases clipped from V and 5 bases from J, the junction kept 9 bases outside the gene matches. CDR1 and CDR2 from the germline V gene are SGHNT and YYREEE (reference sequence).

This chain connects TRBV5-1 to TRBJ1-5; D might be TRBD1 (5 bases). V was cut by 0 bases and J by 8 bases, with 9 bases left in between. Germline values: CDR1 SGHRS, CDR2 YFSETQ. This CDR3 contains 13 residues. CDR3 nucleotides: TGCGCCAGCAGCTTGGACATCAGGGAGCCCCAGCATTTT. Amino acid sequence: CASSLDIREPQHF.

CDR3 amino acids: CASSQPGDPNYEQYF. As DNA, the CDR3 is TGTGCCAGCAGCCAACCGGGAGACCCTAACTACGAGCAGTACTTC. This sequence joins TRBV3-1 (or the pseudogene TRBV3-2) and TRBJ2-7; weak D call: TRBD2 (6 bases). The length of the CDR3 is 15 residues. Trimming took off 2 bases at V and 3 bases at J, with 14 bases between the two ends. The germline CDR1 and CDR2 sequences are LGHDT and YNNKEL (reference sequence).

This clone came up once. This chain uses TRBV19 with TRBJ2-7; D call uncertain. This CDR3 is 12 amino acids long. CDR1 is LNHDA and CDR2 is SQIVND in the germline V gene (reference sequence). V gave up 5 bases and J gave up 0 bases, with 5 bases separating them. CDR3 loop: CASSPSSYEQYF. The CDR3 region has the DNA TGTGCCAGTAGTCCCTCCTCCTACGAGCAGTACTTC.

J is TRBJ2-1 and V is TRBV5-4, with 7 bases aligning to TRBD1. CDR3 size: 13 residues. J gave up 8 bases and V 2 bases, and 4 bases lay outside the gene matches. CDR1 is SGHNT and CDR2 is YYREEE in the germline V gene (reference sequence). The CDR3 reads CASSLQGQDEQFF. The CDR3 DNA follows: TGTGCCAGCAGCTTACAGGGGCAAGATGAGCAGTTCTTC.

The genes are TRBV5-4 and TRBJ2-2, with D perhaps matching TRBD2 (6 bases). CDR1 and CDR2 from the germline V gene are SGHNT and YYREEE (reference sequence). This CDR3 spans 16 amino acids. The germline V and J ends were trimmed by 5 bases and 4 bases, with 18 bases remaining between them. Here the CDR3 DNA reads TGTGCCAGCAGTTCTGCCGGGACTGCGGGCACCGGGGAGCTGTTTTTT. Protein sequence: CASSSAGTAGTGELFF.

The DNA of the CDR3 is TGTGCCAGCAGTTACGGCCAGTTGAACACTGAAGCTTTCTTT. This gives the protein CASSYGQLNTEAFF. The genes are TRBV6-6 and TRBJ1-1, with D unclear. Trimming removed 2 bases from V and 0 bases from J, with 7 bases in between. The CDR3 loop spans 14 amino acids. Germline V gene data show CDR1 as MNHNY and CDR2 as SVGAGI (reference sequence).

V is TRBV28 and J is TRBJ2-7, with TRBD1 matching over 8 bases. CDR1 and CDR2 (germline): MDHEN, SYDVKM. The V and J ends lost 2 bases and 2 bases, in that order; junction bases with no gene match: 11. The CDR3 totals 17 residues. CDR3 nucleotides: TGTGCCAGCAGTTTAGGTGGGGGTGGCAGGGGGCCCTACGAGCAGTACTTC. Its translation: CASSLGGGGRGPYEQYF.

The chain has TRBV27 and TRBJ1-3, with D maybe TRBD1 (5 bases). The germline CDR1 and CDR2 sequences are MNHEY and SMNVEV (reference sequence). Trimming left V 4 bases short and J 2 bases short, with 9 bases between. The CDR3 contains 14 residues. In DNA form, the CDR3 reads TGTGCCAGCAGTTCTGGGGGGACTGGAAACACCATATATTTT. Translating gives CASSSGGTGNTIYF.

In DNA form, the CDR3 reads TGTGCCAGCAGTTCTTTGACAGATAATAATTCACCCCTCCACTTT. It specifies CASSSLTDNNSPLHF. This sequence joins TRBV6-5 and TRBJ1-6, with D maybe TRBD1 (5 bases). Germline assignment: CDR1 MNHEY and CDR2 SVGAGI. The CDR3 covers 15 residues. Trimming cost V 4 bases and J 5 bases, with 12 bases left between them.

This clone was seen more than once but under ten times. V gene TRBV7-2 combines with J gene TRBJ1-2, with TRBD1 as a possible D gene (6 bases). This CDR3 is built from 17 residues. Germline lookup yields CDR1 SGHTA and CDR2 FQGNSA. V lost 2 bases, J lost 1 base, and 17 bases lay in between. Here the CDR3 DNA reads TGTGCCAGCAGCTTATGGGGGGGCTCTAGCCTTAACTATGGCTACACCTTC. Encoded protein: CASSLWGGSSLNYGYTF.

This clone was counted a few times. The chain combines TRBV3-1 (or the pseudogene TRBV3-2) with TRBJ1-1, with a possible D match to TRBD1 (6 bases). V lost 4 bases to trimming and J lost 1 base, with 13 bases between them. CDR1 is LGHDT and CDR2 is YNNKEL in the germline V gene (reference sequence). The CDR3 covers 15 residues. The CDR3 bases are TGTGCCAGCAGCCGAGGGACACTGGGGAACACTGAAGCTTTCTTT. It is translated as CASSRGTLGNTEAFF.

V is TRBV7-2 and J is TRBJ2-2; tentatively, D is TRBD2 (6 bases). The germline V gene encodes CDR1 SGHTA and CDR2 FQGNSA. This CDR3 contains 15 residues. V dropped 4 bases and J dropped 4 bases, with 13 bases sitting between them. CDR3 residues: CASSWVGGGTGELFF. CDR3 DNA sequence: TGTGCCAGCAGCTGGGTGGGAGGTGGCACCGGGGAGCTGTTTTTT.

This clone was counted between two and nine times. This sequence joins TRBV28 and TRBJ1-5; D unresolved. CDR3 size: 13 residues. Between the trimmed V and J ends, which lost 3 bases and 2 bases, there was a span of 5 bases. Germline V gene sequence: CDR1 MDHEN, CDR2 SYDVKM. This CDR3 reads CASSFSGNQPQHF. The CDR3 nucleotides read TGTGCCAGCAGTTTTAGTGGCAATCAGCCCCAGCATTTT.

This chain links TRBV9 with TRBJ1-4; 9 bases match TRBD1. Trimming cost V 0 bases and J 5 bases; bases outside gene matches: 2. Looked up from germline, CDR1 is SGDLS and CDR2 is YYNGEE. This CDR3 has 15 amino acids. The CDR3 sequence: CASSVGTGGNEKLFF. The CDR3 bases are TGTGCCAGCAGCGTAGGTACAGGGGGCAATGAAAAACTGTTTTTT.

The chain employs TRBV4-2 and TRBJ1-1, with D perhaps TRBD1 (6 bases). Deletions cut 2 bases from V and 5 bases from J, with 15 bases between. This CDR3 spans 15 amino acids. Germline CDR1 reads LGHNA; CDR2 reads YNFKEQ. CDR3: CASSQLQGRGTEAFF. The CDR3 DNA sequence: TGTGCCAGCAGCCAACTACAGGGTCGGGGTACTGAAGCTTTCTTT.

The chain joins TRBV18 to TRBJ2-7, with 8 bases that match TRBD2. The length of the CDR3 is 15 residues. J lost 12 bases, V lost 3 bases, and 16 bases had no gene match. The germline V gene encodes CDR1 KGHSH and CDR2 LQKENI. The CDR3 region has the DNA TGTGCCAGCTCACCCATGAGCGCGGGAGGCGACTTATTGTACTTC. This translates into CASSPMSAGGDLLYF.

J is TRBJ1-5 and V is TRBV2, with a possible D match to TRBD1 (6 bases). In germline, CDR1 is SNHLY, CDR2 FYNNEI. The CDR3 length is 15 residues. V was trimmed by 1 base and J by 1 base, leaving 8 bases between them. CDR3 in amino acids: CASSEGGHSNQPQHF. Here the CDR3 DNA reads TGTGCCAGCAGTGAAGGGGGACACAGCAATCAGCCCCAGCATTTT.

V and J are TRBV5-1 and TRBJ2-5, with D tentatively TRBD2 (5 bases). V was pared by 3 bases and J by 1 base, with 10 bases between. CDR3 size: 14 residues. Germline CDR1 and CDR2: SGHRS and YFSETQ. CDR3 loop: CASSSGKGQETQYF. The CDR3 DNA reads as TGCGCCAGCAGCTCCGGGAAGGGCCAAGAGACCCAGTACTTC.

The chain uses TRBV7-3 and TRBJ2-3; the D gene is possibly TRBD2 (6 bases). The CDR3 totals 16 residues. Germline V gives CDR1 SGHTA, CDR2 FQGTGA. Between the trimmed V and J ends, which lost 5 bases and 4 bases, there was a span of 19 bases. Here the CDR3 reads CASSLHPSSDPDTQYF. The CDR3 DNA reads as TGTGCCAGCAGCCTCCACCCCTCTAGCGACCCAGATACGCAGTATTTT.

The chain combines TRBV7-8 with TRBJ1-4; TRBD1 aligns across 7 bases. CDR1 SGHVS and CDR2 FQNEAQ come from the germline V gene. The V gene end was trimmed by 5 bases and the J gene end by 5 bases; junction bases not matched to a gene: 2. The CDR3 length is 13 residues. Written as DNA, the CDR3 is TGTGCCAGCAGCCGGGACAGAAATGAAAAACTGTTTTTT. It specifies CASSRDRNEKLFF.

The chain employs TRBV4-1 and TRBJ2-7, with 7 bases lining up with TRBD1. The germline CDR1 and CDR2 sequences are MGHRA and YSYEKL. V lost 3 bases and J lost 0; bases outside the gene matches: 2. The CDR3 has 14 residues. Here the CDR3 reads CASSQNRGSYEQYF. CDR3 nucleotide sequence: TGCGCCAGCAGCCAGAACAGGGGCTCCTACGAGCAGTACTTC.

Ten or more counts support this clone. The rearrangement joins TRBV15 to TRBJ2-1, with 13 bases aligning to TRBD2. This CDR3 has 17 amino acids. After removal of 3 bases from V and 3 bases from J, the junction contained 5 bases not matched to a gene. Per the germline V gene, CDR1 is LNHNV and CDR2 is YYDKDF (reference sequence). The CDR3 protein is CATSRDRLAGGYNEQFF. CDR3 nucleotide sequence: TGTGCCACCAGCAGGGACCGACTAGCGGGAGGCTACAATGAGCAGTTCTTC. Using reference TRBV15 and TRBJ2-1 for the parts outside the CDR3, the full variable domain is DAMVIQNPRYQVTQFGKPVTLSCSQTLNHNVMYWYQQKSSQAPKLLFHYYDKDFNNEADTPDNFQSRRPNTSFCFLDIRSPGLGDTAMYLCATSRDRLAGGYNEQFFGPGTRLTVL.